These 9 T cell receptor beta chains came from one sample sequenced in a study of blood T cell repertoires in COVID-19. Method: immunoSEQ multiplex PCR; TCRdb's copy keeps in-frame clones and lacks some. Of around 150,000 clones detected, 93% appear once; the ten largest clones hold less than 2%. The specimen sequenced was peripheral blood. These receptors all come from a woman aged 60-70 years with COVID-19, enrolled during active disease.

This clone was recorded a few times. The chain couples TRBV19 to TRBJ1-5, with D unresolved. Trimming stripped 3 bases from V and 7 bases from J, with 16 bases between. The CDR3 runs 15 residues. Germline CDR1 and CDR2: LNHDA and SQIVND (reference sequence). CDR3 sequence: CASSMTGISDQPQHF. CDR3 nucleotides: TGTGCCAGTAGTATGACGGGTATCTCCGACCAGCCCCAGCATTTT.

The genes are TRBV30 and TRBJ2-5, with D perhaps TRBD2 (5 bases). The germline CDR1 and CDR2 sequences are GTSNPN and SVGIG (reference sequence). The CDR3 covers 13 residues. The V and J ends lost 0 bases and 5 bases respectively, with 10 bases between them. CDR3 coding DNA: TGTGCCTGGAGTGTACGTGAGCGGGAGACCCAGTACTTC. It specifies CAWSVRERETQYF.

The genes are TRBV5-4 and TRBJ2-1; the match to TRBD2 covers 12 bases. Germline loops: CDR1 SGHNT, CDR2 YYREEE (reference sequence). The CDR3 length is 15 residues. V lost 5 bases to trimming and J lost 6 bases; unmatched junction nucleotides: 6. Here the CDR3 DNA reads TGTGCCAGCAGGCCGCTAGCGGGGGGGCTCAATGAGCAGTTCTTC. Its translation is CASRPLAGGLNEQFF.

This clone was recorded once. The V call is TRBV19, the J call TRBJ1-5; D unresolved. This CDR3 region has 16 residues. CDR1 is LNHDA and CDR2 is SQIVND in the germline V gene (reference sequence). Trimming took 2 bases from V and 0 from J, leaving 11 bases between them. CDR3 nucleotide sequence: TGTGCCAGTAGTATATTTTCGGGTAATAGCAATCAGCCCCAGCATTTT. Translation: CASSIFSGNSNQPQHF.

The gene calls are TRBV10-3 and TRBJ2-3; 11 nucleotides agree with TRBD2. The trim removed 6 bases at V and 3 bases at J, leaving 8 bases unmatched. CDR1 is ENHRY and CDR2 is SYGVKD in the germline V gene. The CDR3 covers 16 residues. CDR3 nucleotide sequence: TGTGCCATCAGCAGGACGGGACTAGCGGATACAGATACGCAGTATTTT. Translating it yields CAISRTGLADTDTQYF.

The chain employs TRBV19 and TRBJ1-5; 7 bases line up with TRBD1. The germline V gene encodes CDR1 LNHDA and CDR2 SQIVND (reference sequence). The length of the CDR3 is 15 residues. V lost 3 bases and J lost 7; bases outside the gene matches: 9. The CDR3 DNA follows: TGTGCCAGTAGTATGGGGCAGGGGGTCGGACAGCCCCAGCATTTT. This translates into CASSMGQGVGQPQHF.

The rearrangement uses TRBV5-4 and TRBJ2-7; 10 nucleotides align to TRBD1. Germline V gene lookup returns CDR1 SGHNT and CDR2 YYREEE (reference sequence). This CDR3 comprises 13 residues. With V trimmed by 4 bases and J by 6 bases, 4 bases remained unmatched. The CDR3 spells CASSRDRGFEQYF. The CDR3 DNA reads as TGTGCCAGCAGCCGGGACAGGGGATTCGAGCAGTACTTC.

V and J are TRBV7-3 and TRBJ2-2, with TRBD1 identical over 7 bases. CDR3 length equals 16 residues. V shed 3 bases, J shed 7 bases, and the junction held 11 bases outside the gene matches. Germline CDR1 SGHTA, CDR2 FQGTGA. The CDR3 reads CASSLTPGQQGGELFF. CDR3 DNA: TGTGCCAGCAGCTTGACACCGGGACAGCAAGGCGGGGAGCTGTTTTTT.

The chain recombines TRBV19 with TRBJ1-1, with D unclear. Germline V gives CDR1 LNHDA, CDR2 SQIVND (reference sequence). The CDR3 consists of 15 residues. With 3 bases removed from V and 3 bases from J, the gap between germline ends came to 14 bases. CDR3: CASSMSTIGDTEAFF. The CDR3 nucleotides read TGTGCCAGTAGTATGTCAACAATCGGGGACACTGAAGCTTTCTTT. Full variable domain (outside the CDR3, taken from reference TRBV19 and TRBJ1-1): DGGITQSPKYLFRKEGQNVTLSCEQNLNHDAMYWYRQDPGQGLRLIYYSQIVNDFQKGDIAEGYSVSREKKESFPLTVTSAQKNPTAFYLCASSMSTIGDTEAFFGQGTRLTVV.